These T cell receptor beta chains were read from a single sample in a study of metastatic and nonmetastatic thyroid tumors. TCRdb reanalyzed the PCR reads via MiXCR. In the table there are about 26,000 clones, roughly 25% of which are singletons. Sequencing used blood. All receptors come from a female donor with papillary thyroid cancer or a benign thyroid nodule (not recorded which). Some clones in this sample may be carry-over from other donors' samples. The CDR3 runs from the conserved cysteine through the conserved F or W. The D gene is left open where the match is weak. Clone sizes are given selectively: once, few, many, or a class where the clone is expanded.

TRBV3-1	many	TRBJ2-7	14	NA	TGTGCCAGCAGCTTACACAGGGCCCCCTACGAGCAGTACTTC	CASSLHRAPYEQYF
TRBV20-1	many	TRBJ2-5	14	TRBD2	TGCAGTGCCGGAGGGGCTAGCGGGAAAGAGACCCAGTACTTC	CSAGGASGKETQYF
TRBV5-1	medium-sized	TRBJ1-3	16	TRBD1	TGCGCCAGCAGCGACGGACAGGGGGCGCGAGGAAACACCATATATTTT	CASSDGQGARGNTIYF
TRBV28	many	TRBJ2-5	14	NA	TGTGCCAGCAGTCCCCATAGCCTCCCGTGGACCCAGTACTTC	CASSPHSLPWTQYF
TRBV15	few	TRBJ1-2	16	TRBD1	TGTGCCACCAGCAGCCTCTCCCAGGGGGCTAACTATGACTACACCTTC	CATSSLSQGANYDYTF
TRBV6-4	medium-sized	TRBJ2-1	15	TRBD1	TGTGCCAGCAGCCCCGGGACAGGGGACTACAATGAGCAGTTCTTC	CASSPGTGDYNEQFF
TRBV18	NA	TRBJ1-3	16	TRBD1	TGTGCCAGCTCACCACGGGGGACAGGGGCTGGAAACACCATATATTTT	CASSPRGTGAGNTIYF
TRBV11-2	medium-sized	TRBJ1-2	13	NA	TGTGCCAGCAGCTCAGACCACATCAGGGGCTACACCTTC	CASSSDHIRGYTF
TRBV5-1	medium-sized	TRBJ1-2	15	NA	TGCGCCAGCAGCCCAGGGAGAAGTGCTAACTATGGCTACACCTTC	CASSPGRSANYGYTF
TRBV10-2	few	TRBJ1-2	15	NA	TGCGCCACCGTACCCCTGGCATGGTTGAGCTATGGCTACACCTTC	CATVPLAWLSYGYTF
TRBV11-2	many	TRBJ1-1	15	NA	TGTGCCAGCAGCTTAGTGGGCATCGAGAACACTGAAGCTTTCTTT	CASSLVGIENTEAFF
TRBV5-1	medium-sized	TRBJ1-1	14	NA	TGCGCCAGCAGCTCGAGGACGACGAACACTGAAGCTTTCTTT	CASSSRTTNTEAFF
TRBV5-5	many	TRBJ1-5	15	NA	TGTGCCAGCAGCTTGGATTTGGGGGGCAATCAGCCCCAGCATTTT	CASSLDLGGNQPQHF
TRBV6-1	NA	TRBJ2-1	16	NA	TGTGCCAGCAGTACCCCTGCTAGCGTATACTACAATGAGCAGTTCTTC	CASSTPASVYYNEQFF
TRBV5-1	many	TRBJ2-5	14	NA	TGCGCCAGCAGCTTCAGGACTACCCAAGAGACCCAGTACTTC	CASSFRTTQETQYF
TRBV7-3	many	TRBJ2-3	17	TRBD2	TGTGCCAGCAGCGCCAGACTGGCTAGCGGGAACACAGATACGCAGTATTTT	CASSARLASGNTDTQYF
TRBV28	NA	TRBJ2-7	13	NA	TGTGCCAGCAGTTTAGACGCAACCTACGAGCAGTACTTC	CASSLDATYEQYF
TRBV6-1	NA	TRBJ2-5	15	TRBD2	TGTGCCAGCAGCCGGACTAGCGGCCTCCAAGAGACCCAGTACTTC	CASSRTSGLQETQYF
TRBV19	NA	TRBJ2-5	16	TRBD1	TGTGCCAGTAGTATATCCGGGACAGGGATTGCAGAGACCCGGTACTTC	CASSISGTGIAETRYF
TRBV6-6	NA	TRBJ1-1	14	TRBD1	TGTGCCAGCAGTACTCGGACAGGGGGCGATCTGGCTTTCTTT	CASSTRTGGDLAFF
TRBV20-1	NA	TRBJ1-5	15	NA	TGCAGTGCTATCGGACGGAATTATAGCAATCAGCCCCAGCATTTT	CSAIGRNYSNQPQHF
TRBV12-3/TRBV12-4	many	TRBJ2-1	14	TRBD2	TGTGCCAGTACTAGCGGGAGCTCCTACAATGAGCAGTTCTTC	CASTSGSSYNEQFF
TRBV20-1	medium-sized	TRBJ1-1	13	NA	TGCAGTGCCCCGACTCTCATGAACACTGAAGCTTTCTTT	CSAPTLMNTEAFF
TRBV2	few	TRBJ2-3	15	NA	TGTGCCAGCAGCCGACCGGGAGAGGGGCTTAATACGGAGTATTTT	CASSRPGEGLNTEYF
TRBV20-1	NA	TRBJ2-1	17	TRBD2	TGCAGTCTTAGCGGACTAGCGGGGAGTACTGCCTACAATGAGCAGTTCTTC	CSLSGLAGSTAYNEQFF
TRBV7-9	many	TRBJ2-1	16	TRBD2	TGTGCCAGCAGCTTACTTAGGACTAGCGGGAGCAATGAGCAGTTCTTC	CASSLLRTSGSNEQFF
TRBV20-1	medium-sized	TRBJ2-7	13	NA	TGCAGTGCTAGACGACCTAGGGGATGGGAGCAGTACTTC	CSARRPRGWEQYF